What follows is one T cell receptor beta chain and its context. V was clipped by 4 bases and J by 4 bases, with 17 bases between them. Germline V gene data show CDR1 as MGHDK and CDR2 as SYGVNS. This CDR3 contains 15 residues. The record originates from a study of CD8+CD57+ T cells in acquired aplastic anemia. Overall study context: The mean DNA yield obtained from sorted CD4+ and CD8+ cells came to 3 to 3.5 ug. Mean read depth for CD4+ cells from healthy donors was roughly 11 million.

TCR beta VDJ combinations and CDR3 sequences were profiled from genomic DNA. TCRdb redid the calling of the reads with MiXCR, one entry per CDR3 protein. The data contain 350,000 to 450,000 distinct CDR3 sequences, 55% to 75% of them singletons. This clonotype was obtained from a human donor in good health, serving as a control. The rearrangement uses TRBV25-1 and TRBJ2-7; D gene uncertain. The material sequenced was sorted CD4+, CD8+, or CD8+CD57+ T cells (not recorded which) from PBMCs. The CDR3 DNA follows: TGTGCCAGCAGTGCTAGTCGGCTAGAGGTGTACGAGCAGTACTTC. It yields the protein CASSASRLEVYEQYF.